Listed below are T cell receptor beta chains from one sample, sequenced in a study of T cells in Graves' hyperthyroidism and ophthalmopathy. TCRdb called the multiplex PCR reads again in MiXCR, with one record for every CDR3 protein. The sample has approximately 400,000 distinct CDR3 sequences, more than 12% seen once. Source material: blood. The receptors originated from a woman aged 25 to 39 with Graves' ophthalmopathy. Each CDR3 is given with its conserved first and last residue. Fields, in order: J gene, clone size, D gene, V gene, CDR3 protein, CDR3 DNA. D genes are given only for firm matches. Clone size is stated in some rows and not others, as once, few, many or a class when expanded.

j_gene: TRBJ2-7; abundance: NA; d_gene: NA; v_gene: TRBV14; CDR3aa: CASSRMKGYSEQYF; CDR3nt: TGTGCCAGCAGCCGAATGAAGGGATACTCCGAGCAGTACTTC
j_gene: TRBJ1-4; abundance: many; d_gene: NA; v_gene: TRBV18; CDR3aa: CASSPTATNEKLFF; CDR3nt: TGTGCCAGCTCACCAACAGCAACTAATGAAAAACTGTTTTTT
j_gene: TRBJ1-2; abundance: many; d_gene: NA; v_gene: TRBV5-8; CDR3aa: CASSLEQGSFGYTF; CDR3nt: TGTGCCAGCAGCTTGGAACAAGGATCGTTCGGCTACACCTTC
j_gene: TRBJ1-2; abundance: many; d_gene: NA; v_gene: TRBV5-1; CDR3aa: CASSYPDTRGYTF; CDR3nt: TGCGCCAGCAGCTACCCGGACACGCGGGGCTACACCTTC
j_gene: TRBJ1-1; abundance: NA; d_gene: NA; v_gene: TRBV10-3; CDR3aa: CAITGTENTEAFF; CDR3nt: TGTGCCATCACCGGGACGGAGAACACTGAAGCTTTCTTT
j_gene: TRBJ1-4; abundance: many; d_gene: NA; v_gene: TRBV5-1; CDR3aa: CASSPGDEKLFF; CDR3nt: TGCGCCAGCAGCCCGGGAGATGAAAAACTGTTTTTT
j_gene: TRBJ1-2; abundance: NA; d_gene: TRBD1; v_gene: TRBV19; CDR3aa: CASSHDRVYGYTF; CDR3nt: TGTGCCAGTAGCCACGACAGGGTCTATGGCTACACCTTC
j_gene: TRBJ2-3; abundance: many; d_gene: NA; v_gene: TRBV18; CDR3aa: CASSPTLGTDTQYF; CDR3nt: TGTGCCAGCTCACCAACCCTTGGCACAGATACGCAGTATTTT
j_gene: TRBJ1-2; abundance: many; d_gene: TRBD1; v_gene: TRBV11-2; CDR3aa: CASSISGGYGYTF; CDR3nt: TGTGCCAGCAGCATCTCAGGGGGCTATGGCTACACCTTC
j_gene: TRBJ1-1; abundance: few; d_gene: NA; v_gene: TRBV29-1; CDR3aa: CSPARTDEAFF; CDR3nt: TGCAGCCCGGCTCGGACGGATGAAGCTTTCTTT
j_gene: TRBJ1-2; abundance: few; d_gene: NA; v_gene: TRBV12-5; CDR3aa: CASGSDWRYRENYGYTF; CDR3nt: TGTGCTAGTGGTTCCGACTGGCGGTACAGAGAAAACTATGGCTACACCTTC
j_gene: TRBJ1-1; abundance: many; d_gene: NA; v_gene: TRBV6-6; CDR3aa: CASSYAGGLNTEAFF; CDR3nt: TGTGCCAGCAGTTACGCGGGCGGACTGAACACTGAAGCTTTCTTT
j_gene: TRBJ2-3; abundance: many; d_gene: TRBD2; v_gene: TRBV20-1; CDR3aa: CSAFLRLAESTDTQYF; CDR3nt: TGCAGTGCTTTCCTACGACTAGCCGAGAGCACAGATACGCAGTATTTT
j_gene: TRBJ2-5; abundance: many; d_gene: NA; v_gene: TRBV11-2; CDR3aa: CASSLVTPETQYF; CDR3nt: TGTGCCAGCAGCTTAGTCACCCCAGAGACCCAGTACTTC
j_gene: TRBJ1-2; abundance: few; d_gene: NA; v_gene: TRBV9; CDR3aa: CASRDGTPYGYTF; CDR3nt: TGTGCCAGCAGGGACGGGACACCCTATGGCTACACCTTC
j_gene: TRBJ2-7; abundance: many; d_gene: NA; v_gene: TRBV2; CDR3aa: CASSDMLSGPGQYF; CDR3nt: TGTGCCAGCAGTGATATGTTGAGTGGGCCGGGGCAGTACTTC
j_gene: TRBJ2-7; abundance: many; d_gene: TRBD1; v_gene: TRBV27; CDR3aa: CASSLGSATGTGSFYEQYF; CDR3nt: TGTGCCAGCAGTTTAGGGAGTGCAACCGGGACAGGTAGCTTCTACGAGCAGTACTTC
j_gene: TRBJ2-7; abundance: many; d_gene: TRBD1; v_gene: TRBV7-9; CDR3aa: CASSSPGQVSYEQYF; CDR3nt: TGTGCCAGCAGCTCACCGGGACAGGTCTCCTACGAGCAGTACTTC
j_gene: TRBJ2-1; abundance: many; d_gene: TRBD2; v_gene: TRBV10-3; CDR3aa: CAISESTTSGGVEQFF; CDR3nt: TGTGCCATCAGTGAGTCGACGACTAGCGGGGGAGTTGAGCAGTTCTTC
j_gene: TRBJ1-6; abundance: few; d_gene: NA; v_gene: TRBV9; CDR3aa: CASSSRKGTNSPLHF; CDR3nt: TGTGCCAGCAGCTCTAGGAAAGGTACCAATTCACCCCTCCACTTT
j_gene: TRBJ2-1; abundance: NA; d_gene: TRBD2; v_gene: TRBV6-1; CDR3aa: CASSESGGADYNEQFF; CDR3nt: TGTGCCAGCAGTGAAAGCGGGGGGGCAGACTACAATGAGCAGTTCTTC
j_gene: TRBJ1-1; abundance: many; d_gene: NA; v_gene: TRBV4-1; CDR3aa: CASSQNRGAFF; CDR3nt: TGCGCCAGCAGCCAAAACAGAGGGGCTTTCTTT
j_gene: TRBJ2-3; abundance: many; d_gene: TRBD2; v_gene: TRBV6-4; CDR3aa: CASSDVTSGGRDTQYF; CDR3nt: TGTGCCAGCAGTGACGTGACTAGCGGGGGTCGAGATACGCAGTATTTT
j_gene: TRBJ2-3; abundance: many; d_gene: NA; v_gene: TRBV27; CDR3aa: CASSFFGDTQYF; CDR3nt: TGTGCCAGCAGTTTTTTTGGAGATACGCAGTATTTT
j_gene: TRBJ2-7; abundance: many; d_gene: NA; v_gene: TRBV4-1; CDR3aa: CASSQAKGSYEQYF; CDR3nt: TGCGCCAGCAGTCAAGCAAAGGGTTCCTACGAGCAGTACTTC
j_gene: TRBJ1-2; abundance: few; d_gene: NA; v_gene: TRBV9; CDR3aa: CASSVRAGGGYTF; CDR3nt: TGTGCCAGCAGCGTGAGGGCAGGCGGTGGCTACACCTTC
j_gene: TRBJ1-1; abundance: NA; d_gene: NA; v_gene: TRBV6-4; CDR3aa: CASSPTGGNTEAFF; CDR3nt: TGTGCCAGCAGTCCTACAGGAGGGAACACTGAAGCTTTCTTT
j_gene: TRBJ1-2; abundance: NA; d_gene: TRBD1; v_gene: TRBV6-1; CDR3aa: CASSPGRGLPRSGYTF; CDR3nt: TGTGCCAGCAGCCCCGGGAGGGGGCTACCGCGAAGTGGCTACACCTTC
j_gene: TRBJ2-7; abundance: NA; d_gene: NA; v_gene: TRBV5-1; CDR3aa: CASRGSDYFYEQYF; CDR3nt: TGCGCCAGCCGTGGATCGGACTACTTCTACGAGCAGTACTTC
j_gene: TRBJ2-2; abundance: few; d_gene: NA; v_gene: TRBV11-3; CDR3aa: CASSFFQRGGELFF; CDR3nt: TGTGCCAGCAGCTTTTTTCAACGGGGGGGGGAGCTGTTTTTT
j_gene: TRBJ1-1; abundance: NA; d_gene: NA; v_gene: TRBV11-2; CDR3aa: CASSSFTRGGTEAFF; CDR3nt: TGTGCCAGCAGCTCCTTCACCAGGGGTGGCACTGAAGCTTTCTTT
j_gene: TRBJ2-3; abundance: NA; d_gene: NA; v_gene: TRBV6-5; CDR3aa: CASSYSRRDTQYF; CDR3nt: TGTGCCAGCAGTTACTCCCGTCGGGATACGCAGTATTTT
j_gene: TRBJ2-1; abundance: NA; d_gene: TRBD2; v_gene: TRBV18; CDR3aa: CASSAGTSRNNEQFF; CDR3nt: TGTGCCAGCTCGGCCGGGACTAGCAGGAACAATGAGCAGTTCTTC
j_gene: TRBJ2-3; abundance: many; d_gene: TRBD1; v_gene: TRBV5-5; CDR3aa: CASTWDSGTDTQYF; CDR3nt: TGTGCCAGCACCTGGGACAGTGGCACAGATACGCAGTATTTT
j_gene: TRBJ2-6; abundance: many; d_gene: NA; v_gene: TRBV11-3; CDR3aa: CASSSIQGSGANVLTF; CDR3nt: TGTGCCAGCAGCTCTATCCAGGGTTCTGGGGCCAACGTCCTGACTTTC
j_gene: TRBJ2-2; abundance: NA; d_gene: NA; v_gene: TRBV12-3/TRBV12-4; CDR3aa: CASNQETNTGELFF; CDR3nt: TGTGCCAGCAACCAGGAGACGAACACCGGGGAGCTGTTTTTT
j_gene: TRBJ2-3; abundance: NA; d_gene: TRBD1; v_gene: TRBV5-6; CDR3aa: CASSGTGIDTQYF; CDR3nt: TGTGCCAGCAGCGGGACAGGGATCGATACGCAGTATTTT
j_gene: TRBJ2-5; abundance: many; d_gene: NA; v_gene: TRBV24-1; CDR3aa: CATSVAGTQETQYF; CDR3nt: TGTGCCACCAGTGTTGCCGGGACCCAAGAGACCCAGTACTTC
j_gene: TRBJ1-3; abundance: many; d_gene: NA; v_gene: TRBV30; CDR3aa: CAWSGIENTIYF; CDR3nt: TGTGCCTGGAGTGGTATCGAAAACACCATATATTTT
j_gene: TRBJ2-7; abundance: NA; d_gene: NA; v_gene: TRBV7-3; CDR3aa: CASSSQGGSEQYF; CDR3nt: TGTGCCAGCAGTTCACAAGGGGGAAGCGAGCAGTACTTC
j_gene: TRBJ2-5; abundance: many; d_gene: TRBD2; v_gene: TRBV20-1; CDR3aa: CSARGGGGASWETQYF; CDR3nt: TGCAGTGCTAGAGGAGGCGGGGGGGCTTCGTGGGAGACCCAGTACTTC
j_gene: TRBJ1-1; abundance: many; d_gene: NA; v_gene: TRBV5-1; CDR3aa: CASSPGTTNTEAFF; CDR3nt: TGTGCCAGCTCACCAGGGACAACGAACACTGAAGCTTTCTTT
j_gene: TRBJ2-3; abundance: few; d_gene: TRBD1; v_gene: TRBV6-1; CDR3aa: CASSEALRTGMRYF; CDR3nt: TGTGCCAGCAGTGAAGCCTTGAGGACAGGGATGAGGTATTTT
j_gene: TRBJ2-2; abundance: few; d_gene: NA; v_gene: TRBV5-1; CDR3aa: CASNWGKTGELFF; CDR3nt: TGCGCCAGCAACTGGGGGAAAACCGGGGAGCTGTTTTTT
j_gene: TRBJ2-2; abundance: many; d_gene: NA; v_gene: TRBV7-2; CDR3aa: CASSHRSTGELFF; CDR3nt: TGTGCCAGCAGCCACCGTTCCACCGGGGAGCTGTTTTTT
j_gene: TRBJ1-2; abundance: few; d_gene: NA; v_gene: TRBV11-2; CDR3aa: CASSLAGVTNYGYTF; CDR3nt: TGTGCCAGCAGCTTAGCTGGGGTCACCAACTATGGCTACACCTTC
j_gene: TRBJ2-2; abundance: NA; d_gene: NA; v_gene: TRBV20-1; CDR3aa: CSARDLGGNTGELFF; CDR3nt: TGCAGTGCTAGAGATCTAGGGGGGAACACCGGGGAGCTGTTTTTT
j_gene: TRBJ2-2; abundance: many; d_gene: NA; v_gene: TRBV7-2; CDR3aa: CASSLRKGVGTGELFF; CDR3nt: TGTGCCAGCAGCTTAAGGAAGGGGGTCGGCACCGGGGAGCTGTTTTTT
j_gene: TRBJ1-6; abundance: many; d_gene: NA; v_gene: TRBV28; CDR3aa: CASAGFPSSYNSPLHF; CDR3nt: TGTGCCAGCGCTGGGTTTCCAAGCTCCTATAATTCACCCCTCCACTTT
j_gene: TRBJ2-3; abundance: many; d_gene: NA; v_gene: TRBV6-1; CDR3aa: CASSAHYTDTQYF; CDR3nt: TGTGCCAGCAGTGCCCATTACACAGATACGCAGTATTTT
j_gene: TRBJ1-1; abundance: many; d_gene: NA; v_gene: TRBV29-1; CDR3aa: CSVERTTEAFF; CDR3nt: TGCAGCGTTGAAAGAACTACTGAAGCTTTCTTT